A single sample is the source of the 21 T cell receptor beta chains below, sequenced in a study of blood T cell repertoires in COVID-19. TCRdb's copy holds only in-frame clones and misses some; the assay was immunoSEQ multiplex PCR. The sample includes about 130,000 clones, about four fifths of them seen just once. Sequencing was done on a sample of PBMCs or T cells enriched from blood (not recorded which). The receptors shown here come from a man between 45 and 60 years old who had recovered from COVID-19.

The chain is built from TRBV4-2 and TRBJ1-5; 7 nucleotides align to TRBD1. Germline CDR1 reads LGHNA; CDR2 reads YNFKEQ. V lost 3 bases to trimming and J lost 4 bases; unmatched junction nucleotides: 6. The CDR3 contains 15 residues. The DNA for the CDR3 is TGTGCCAGCAGCCATGAACAGGGGACGAATCAGCCCCAGCATTTT. The encoded protein is CASSHEQGTNQPQHF.

This rearrangement joins TRBV7-9 to TRBJ2-3, with TRBD1 matching over 9 bases. The CDR3 spans 14 residues. Looked up from germline, CDR1 is SEHNR and CDR2 is FQNEAQ (reference sequence). Germline trimming cut 6 bases from V and 4 bases from J; bases unmatched to any gene: 5. CDR3 sequence: CASRYGTGPDTQYF. The CDR3 coding sequence is TGTGCCAGCAGGTACGGGACAGGGCCAGATACGCAGTATTTT.

V gene TRBV3-1 (or the pseudogene TRBV3-2) combines with J gene TRBJ1-1; D perhaps matches TRBD1 (6 bases). Germline V gene lookup returns CDR1 LGHDT and CDR2 YNNKEL (reference sequence). CDR3 length equals 17 residues. Deletions cut 1 base from V and 0 bases from J, with 15 bases between. CDR3 sequence (DNA): TGTGCCAGCAGCCAAGTTACCAGGGGAATTTTGAACACTGAAGCTTTCTTT. Its protein product is CASSQVTRGILNTEAFF.

This clone appeared many times. The chain couples TRBV7-2 to TRBJ2-2, with a tentative D call TRBD2 (6 bases). The CDR3 sequence is 15 residues long. V gave up 6 bases and J gave up 2 bases, with 13 bases separating them. Germline V CDR1 and CDR2: SGHTA, FQGNSA. This CDR3 reads CASRPGTPNTGELFF. CDR3 sequence (DNA): TGTGCCAGCAGACCCGGGACTCCTAACACCGGGGAGCTGTTTTTT.

This chain joins TRBV19 and TRBJ2-2, with 12 positions matching TRBD2. The CDR3 consists of 19 residues. Trimming removed 5 bases from V and 6 bases from J; junction bases left unmatched: 16. Germline loops: CDR1 LNHDA, CDR2 SQIVND (reference sequence). CDR3 loop: CASSFARLAGGPGAGELFF. The CDR3 DNA sequence: TGTGCCAGTAGTTTCGCCCGGCTAGCGGGGGGGCCGGGGGCCGGGGAGCTGTTTTTT.

The chain carries TRBV7-2 and TRBJ1-6; no clear D gene. V was trimmed by 4 bases and J by 7 bases, leaving 14 bases between them. CDR3 length: 15 amino acids. CDR1 and CDR2 (germline): SGHTA, FQGNSA. The CDR3 region is CASSSPRTINSPLHF. The CDR3 DNA reads as TGTGCCAGCAGCTCTCCAAGGACTATAAATTCACCCCTCCACTTT.

The chain recombines TRBV19 with TRBJ2-1; 8 bases are a match to TRBD1. CDR3 length: 15 residues. The V gene's germline CDR1 is LNHDA and CDR2 SQIVND (reference sequence). V was clipped by 4 bases and J by 0 bases; unmatched bases: 2. The CDR3 sequence is CASSRDRSSYNEQFF. The CDR3 DNA follows: TGTGCCAGTAGTAGGGACAGGAGCTCCTACAATGAGCAGTTCTTC.

This chain connects TRBV4-3 to TRBJ2-1, with D perhaps matching TRBD1 (5 bases). This CDR3 has 14 residues. Germline V gene data show CDR1 as LGHNA and CDR2 as YSLEER. Trimming removed 0 bases from V and 10 bases from J, with 13 bases in between. The DNA of the CDR3 is TGCGCCAGCAGCCAAGATCCTTTGGGGCGGGAGCAGTTCTTC. Protein: CASSQDPLGREQFF.

The sample holds a few counts of this clone. The chain has TRBV7-9 and TRBJ1-6; 9 bases agree with TRBD1. The CDR3 length is 16 residues. V was pared by 5 bases and J by 6 bases, with 8 bases of the junction left unmatched. Germline CDR1 reads SEHNR; CDR2 reads FQNEAQ (reference sequence). This CDR3 reads CASSSPAGQGNSPLHF. The CDR3 coding sequence is TGTGCCAGCAGCAGCCCCGCGGGACAGGGTAATTCACCCCTCCACTTT.

The chain is built from TRBV6-5 and TRBJ1-1, with D hard to call. The CDR3 is 11 amino acids. The germline V and J ends were trimmed by 6 bases and 3 bases, with 5 bases remaining between them. Germline CDR1 MNHEY, CDR2 SVGAGI. CDR3 in amino acids: CASRYDTEAFF. CDR3 coding DNA: TGTGCCAGCAGGTATGACACTGAAGCTTTCTTT.

The chain has TRBV2 and TRBJ1-1, with D hard to call. The CDR3 contains 14 residues. The V end was cut by 1 base, the J end by 3 bases, with 9 bases between. CDR1 and CDR2 from the germline V gene are SNHLY and FYNNEI. The CDR3 loop reads CASSEGRSYTEAFF. The CDR3 DNA is TGTGCCAGCAGTGAAGGACGGAGTTACACTGAAGCTTTCTTT. Full variable domain (missing parts from reference TRBV2 and TRBJ1-1): EPEVTQTPSHQVTQMGQEVILRCVPISNHLYFYWYRQILGQKVEFLVSFYNNEISEKSEIFDDQFSVERPDGSNFTLKIRSTKLEDSAMYFCASSEGRSYTEAFFGQGTRLTVV.

The J gene is TRBJ1-2, the V gene TRBV9; no firm D call. Per germline, CDR1 SGDLS and CDR2 YYNGEE. V was shortened by 0 bases and J by 8 bases, with 11 bases between the two germline ends. The CDR3 is made up of 13 amino acids. The DNA for the CDR3 is TGTGCCAGCAGCGTAGGGCATACAAAAGGCTACACCTTC. It yields the protein CASSVGHTKGYTF.

The chain is built from TRBV15 and TRBJ2-7; D perhaps matches TRBD2 (7 bases). The CDR3 has 16 residues. Trimming took off 3 bases at V and 0 bases at J, with 15 bases between the two ends. CDR1 and CDR2 (germline): LNHNV, YYDKDF (reference sequence). The CDR3 reads CATSRGGGGLSYEQYF. In DNA, the CDR3 is TGTGCCACCAGCAGGGGGGGCGGGGGCCTCTCCTACGAGCAGTACTTC.

This clone was observed a single time. The chain recombines TRBV7-9 with TRBJ1-5, with unresolved D. Trimming took 1 base from V and 2 from J, leaving 6 bases between them. Looked up from germline, CDR1 is SEHNR and CDR2 is FQNEAQ (reference sequence). The CDR3 is 14 amino acids. In DNA, the CDR3 is TGTGCCAGCAGCTTAGGGCCACGCAATCAGCCCCAGCATTTT. It translates to CASSLGPRNQPQHF.

Turning to this clone: Other DNA sequences in this sample translate to the same CDR3. The chain joins TRBV18 to TRBJ1-5; D is undetermined. V lost 3 bases and J lost 5, with 8 bases in between. In germline, CDR1 is KGHSH, CDR2 LQKENI. The CDR3 has 13 amino acids. The CDR3 DNA reads TGTGCCAGCTCACCTGGCCGGGATCAGCCCCAGCATTTT. It specifies CASSPGRDQPQHF.

The genes are TRBV5-5 and TRBJ2-1; unclear D gene. This CDR3 contains 15 residues. V dropped 4 bases and J dropped 5 bases, with 16 bases sitting between them. From germline, CDR1 is SGHKS and CDR2 YYEKEE (reference sequence). The CDR3 DNA reads TGTGCCAGCAGCCGACCGGGTCTTGAACACAATGAGCAGTTCTTC. Protein product: CASSRPGLEHNEQFF.

This clone was picked up a small number of times. The chain combines TRBV9 with TRBJ1-2, with 11 nucleotides matching TRBD1. Germline V gene lookup returns CDR1 SGDLS and CDR2 YYNGEE. V lost 6 bases and J lost 7; bases outside the gene matches: 8. This CDR3 has 14 residues. CDR3 residues: CASKLGQGEGGYTF. The CDR3 nucleotides are TGTGCCAGCAAGTTGGGACAGGGGGAGGGTGGCTACACCTTC.

This chain joins TRBV11-2 and TRBJ2-3, with D possibly TRBD2 on 6 matching bases. The CDR3 contains 16 residues. Germline-derived CDR1 and CDR2 are SGHAT and FQNNGV. V was trimmed by 5 bases and J by 2 bases, leaving 17 bases between them. The CDR3 coding sequence is TGTGCCAGCAGCCCCCCTAGACTAGAGATCACAGATACGCAGTATTTT. It specifies CASSPPRLEITDTQYF.

This sequence joins TRBV27 and TRBJ2-5; D ambiguous. This CDR3 region has 11 residues. Trimming left V 7 bases short and J 5 bases short, with 8 bases between. Per germline, CDR1 MNHEY and CDR2 SMNVEV (reference sequence). The CDR3 sequence: CASIPRETQYF. The CDR3 nucleotides are TGTGCCAGCATACCTAGGGAGACCCAGTACTTC.

This clone was counted a few times. The chain carries TRBV14 and TRBJ2-7; TRBD2 agrees at 11 bases. The V gene end was trimmed by 4 bases and the J gene end by 0 bases; junction bases not matched to a gene: 5. The germline V gene encodes CDR1 SGHDN and CDR2 FVKESK. The CDR3 runs to 16 residues. As DNA, the CDR3 is TGTGCCAGCAGCCCTCCGGGACTAGCGGACTCCTACGAGCAGTACTTC. It specifies CASSPPGLADSYEQYF. The complete variable domain, with remaining parts taken from reference TRBV14 and TRBJ2-7, reads EAGVTQFPSHSVIEKGQTVTLRCDPISGHDNLYWYRRVMGKEIKFLLHFVKESKQDESGMPNNRFLAERTGGTYSTLKVQPAELEDSGVYFCASSPPGLADSYEQYFGPGTRLTVT.

V and J are TRBV5-8 and TRBJ2-5, with 8 positions matching TRBD1. CDR3 length equals 13 residues. After removal of 2 bases from V and 5 bases from J, the junction contained 2 bases not matched to a gene. Germline values: CDR1 SGHTS, CDR2 YDEGEE. For the CDR3, the DNA is TGTGCCAGCAGCTTATACAGGGGGGAGACCCAGTACTTC. Its translation is CASSLYRGETQYF.